These 13 T cell receptor beta chains share one sample of origin, sequenced in a study of metastatic and nonmetastatic thyroid tumors. TCRdb re-clonotyped the PCR reads via MiXCR. The sample lists almost 70,000 clones, around 14% seen once, with 5% to 8% in the top ten. No treatment of any kind had been given to any patient before thyroid surgery. The specimen sequenced was blood. Receptors originate from a male donor with papillary thyroid cancer or a benign thyroid nodule (not recorded which). Some clones in this sample may be carry-over from other donors' samples.

The chain combines TRBV6-1 with TRBJ2-7; TRBD2 matches at 9 bases. With V trimmed by 10 bases and J by 2 bases, 6 bases remained unmatched. The V gene's germline CDR1 is MNHNS and CDR2 SASEGT. The CDR3 loop spans 13 amino acids. The CDR3 nucleotides read TGTGCCATCATGACTAGCGGAGCCTACGAGCAGTACTTC. This sequence encodes CAIMTSGAYEQYF.

This clone was seen many times. The V call is TRBV6-1, the J call TRBJ2-2; 9 bases align to TRBD2. The CDR3 consists of 14 residues. Germline loops: CDR1 MNHNS, CDR2 SASEGT. The trim removed 4 bases at V and 3 bases at J, leaving 0 bases unmatched. DNA of the CDR3: TGTGCCAGCAGTGGACTAGCGGACACCGGGGAGCTGTTTTTT. Amino acids: CASSGLADTGELFF.

The chain couples TRBV4-1 to TRBJ1-6; tentative D call: TRBD1 (5 bases). The CDR3 covers 17 residues. Germline lookup yields CDR1 MGHRA and CDR2 YSYEKL. Trimming removed 4 bases from V and 10 bases from J, with 23 bases in between. The CDR3 DNA follows: TGCGCCAGCAGCCCACTGATCAACCAGGGCCCTATCTCACCCCTCCACTTT. Translating it yields CASSPLINQGPISPLHF.

Points on this clone: Being one base from a much bigger clone, this may be a read error. This sample includes further DNA sequences coding for the same CDR3. The chain joins TRBV9 to TRBJ2-1; no reliable D call. Germline-derived CDR1 and CDR2 are SGDLS and YYNGEE. This CDR3 is 13 amino acids long. The CDR3 loop reads CASSVGMVNEQFF. CDR3 bases: TGTGCCAGCAGTGTAGGTATGGTGAATGAGCAGTTCTTC.

DNA of the CDR3: TGTGCCAGCAGCTCCTCTCACTGGACTAGCGGGAGTAGGGGATATACGCAGTATTTT. Protein: CASSSSHWTSGSRGYTQYF. This chain uses TRBV7-1 with TRBJ2-3; 13 bases match TRBD2. TRBV7-1 is noted as an ORF with a role that remains uncertain. The CDR3 totals 19 residues. Trimming cost V 3 bases and J 7 bases; bases outside gene matches: 16.

In its sample, this clone was seen many times. This chain connects TRBV3-1 to TRBJ2-3, with 8 bases matching TRBD2. The V gene's germline CDR1 is LGHDT and CDR2 YNNKEL (reference sequence). The CDR3 has 18 amino acids. Trimming removed 4 bases from V and 2 bases from J; junction bases left unmatched: 14. CDR3 region: CASSPNLGLEFVTDTQYF. The CDR3 coding sequence is TGTGCCAGCAGCCCGAATTTGGGACTAGAATTCGTCACAGATACGCAGTATTTT.

This clone was detected many times. This sequence joins TRBV18 and TRBJ1-2; D is perhaps TRBD1 (5 bases). The germline gives CDR1 KGHSH, CDR2 LQKENI. This CDR3 is 13 amino acids long. With 3 bases removed from V and 4 bases from J, the gap between germline ends came to 9 bases. CDR3 sequence reads: CASSPDKLYGYTF. The DNA of the CDR3 is TGTGCCAGCTCACCGGACAAGCTCTATGGCTACACCTTC.

This clone was seen ten or more times. It may be a read error: a sequence one base away is much more abundant. Within the sample, other DNA sequences also encode this same CDR3. V is TRBV20-1 and J is TRBJ2-1, with D tentatively TRBD2 (6 bases). The germline V and J ends were trimmed by 7 bases and 7 bases, with 14 bases remaining between them. CDR1 is DFQATT, CDR2 SNEGSKA, per germline (reference sequence). The CDR3 has 12 residues. CDR3 amino acids: CSEGGTWNEQFF. In nucleotides, the CDR3 is TGCAGTGAGGGCGGGACTTGGAATGAGCAGTTCTTC.

This clone was observed many times. J is TRBJ2-3 and V is TRBV2; 8 bases match TRBD1. The junction had 11 bases not matched to a gene; V was cut back by 7 bases and J by 5 bases. Germline-derived CDR1 and CDR2 are SNHLY and FYNNEI. The CDR3 runs 15 residues. The CDR3 protein is CASKMEQGVIDTQYF. CDR3 sequence (DNA): TGTGCCAGCAAAATGGAACAGGGGGTGATAGATACGCAGTATTTT.

This clone has ten or more counts. This chain uses TRBV28 with TRBJ2-1; TRBD2 matches 14 bases. Germline-derived CDR1 and CDR2 are MDHEN and SYDVKM. The ends lost 6 bases at V and 9 bases at J; junction bases unmatched: 4. The CDR3 covers 14 residues. This chain's CDR3 is CASSRLAGGFEQFF. In DNA form, the CDR3 reads TGTGCCAGCAGCCGACTAGCGGGAGGGTTTGAGCAGTTCTTC.

In its sample, this clone was seen many times. The genes are TRBV12-3 or TRBV12-4 and TRBJ2-1, with TRBD1 as a possible D gene (5 bases). The CDR3 consists of 15 residues. Trimming took off 4 bases at V and 0 bases at J, with 10 bases between the two ends. CDR3 region: CASSYRRGSYNEQFF. DNA of the CDR3: TGTGCCAGCAGTTACAGGAGAGGCTCCTACAATGAGCAGTTCTTC.

This clone was recorded many times. The CDR3 loop is CASSPTSGLSTDTQYF. In DNA form, the CDR3 reads TGTGCCAGCTCGCCGACTAGCGGCCTTAGCACAGATACGCAGTATTTT. The gene calls are TRBV18 and TRBJ2-3; 9 bases line up with TRBD2. In germline, CDR1 is KGHSH, CDR2 LQKENI. The CDR3 is 16 residues long. The junction had 7 bases not matched to a gene; V was cut back by 6 bases and J by 0 bases.

There are many counts of this clone. The CDR3 DNA sequence: TGTGCCACCAGCCACTCTCCTAGCGGGAGGGCCATGTGGTACAATGAGCAGTTCTTC. It specifies CATSHSPSGRAMWYNEQFF. The V and J genes are TRBV15 and TRBJ2-1, with 12 bases that match TRBD2. Per the germline V gene, CDR1 is LNHNV and CDR2 is YYDKDF (reference sequence). V lost 5 bases and J lost 4; bases outside the gene matches: 15. There are 19 residues in the CDR3.